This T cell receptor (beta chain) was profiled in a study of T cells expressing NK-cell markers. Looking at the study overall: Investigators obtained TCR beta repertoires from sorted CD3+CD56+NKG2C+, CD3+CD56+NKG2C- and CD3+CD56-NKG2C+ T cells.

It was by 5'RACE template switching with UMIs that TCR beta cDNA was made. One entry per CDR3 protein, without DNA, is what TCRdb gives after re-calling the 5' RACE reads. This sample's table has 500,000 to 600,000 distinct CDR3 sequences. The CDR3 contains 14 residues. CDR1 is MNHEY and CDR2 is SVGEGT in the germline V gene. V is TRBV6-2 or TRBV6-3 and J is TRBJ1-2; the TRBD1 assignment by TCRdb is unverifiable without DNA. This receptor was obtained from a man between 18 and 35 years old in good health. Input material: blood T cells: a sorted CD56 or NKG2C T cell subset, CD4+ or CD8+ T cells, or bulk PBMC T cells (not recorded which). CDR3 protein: CASSGADRDYGYTF.